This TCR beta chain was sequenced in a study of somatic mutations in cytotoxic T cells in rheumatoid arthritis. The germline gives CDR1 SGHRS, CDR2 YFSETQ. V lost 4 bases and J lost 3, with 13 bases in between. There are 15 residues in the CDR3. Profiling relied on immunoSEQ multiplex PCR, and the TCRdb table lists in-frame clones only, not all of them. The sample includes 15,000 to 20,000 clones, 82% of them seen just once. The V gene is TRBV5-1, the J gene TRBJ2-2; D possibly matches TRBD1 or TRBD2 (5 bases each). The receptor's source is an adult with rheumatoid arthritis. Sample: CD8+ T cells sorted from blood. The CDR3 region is CASSPRDPHTGELFF. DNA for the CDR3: TGCGCCAGCAGCCCCCGGGACCCACACACCGGGGAGCTGTTTTTT. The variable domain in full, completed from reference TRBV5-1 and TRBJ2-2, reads KAGVTQTPRYLIKTRGQQVTLSCSPISGHRSVSWYQQTPGQGLQFLFEYFSETQRNKGNFPGRFSGRQFSNSRSEMNVSTLELGDSALYLCASSPRDPHTGELFFGEGSRLTVL.